This TCR beta chain comes out of a study of OX40 agonist ivuxolimab in advanced cancers. Study-wide results and caveats: At 0.1 to 3.0 mg/kg, CD4+ and CD8+ blood T cells expanded clonally by week 6. Expanded clones were, on average, more numerous among CD8+ T cells than CD4+.

Method: immunoSEQ multiplex PCR; TCRdb's copy keeps in-frame clones and lacks some. The table lists around 58,000 clones, approximately 90% of them singletons, with over 1.1% in the top ten. The length of the CDR3 is 16 residues. V was trimmed by 0 bases and J by 4 bases, leaving 15 bases between them. Germline CDR1 is MNHEY and CDR2 is SVGAGI. Notes on this clone: What it recognizes is unknown.

V is TRBV6-5 and J is TRBJ1-2; D call uncertain. This TCR came from an adult with an advanced solid tumor such as melanoma, head and neck, liver or kidney cancer. Here the sequenced sample was CD4+ or CD8+ T cells sorted from blood, taken in a trial of the OX40 agonist ivuxolimab. The CDR3 nucleotides read TGTGCCAGCAGTTACTCGGCGGGCTGGGTAGGCTATGGCTACACCTTC. Protein: CASSYSAGWVGYGYTF.